This TCR beta chain came from a study of blood T cell repertoires in COVID-19. In the study overall: Sites across the United States, Italy and Spain contributed samples from acute and convalescent COVID-19. Sample material is recorded as cDNA or gDNA derived from T cells, B-cell-depleted T cells, or PBMCs.

Germline V CDR1 and CDR2: SGHAT, FQNNGV. This CDR3 has 19 residues. V shed 0 bases, J shed 2 bases, and the junction held 11 bases outside the gene matches. The table came from immunoSEQ multiplex PCR; TCRdb's copy has only in-frame clones and leaves some out. Of about 180,000 clones listed, more than 85% are singletons. The V gene is TRBV11-2, the J gene TRBJ2-3; 10 bases map to TRBD1. Material: peripheral blood. The origin of this receptor is a woman in her twenties or thirties with active or convalescent COVID-19. The CDR3 spells CASSLDLLGQGPYTDTQYF. DNA for the CDR3: TGTGCCAGCAGCTTAGATCTCTTGGGACAGGGGCCGTACACAGATACGCAGTATTTT.